Below, 7 T cell receptor beta chains from the same sample are listed, as sequenced in a study of shared clonotypes between healthy human individuals. Libraries were prepared by immunoSEQ multiplex PCR; TCRdb keeps only in-frame clonotypes and omits some of them. Of 2,500,000 or so clones listed, roughly 93% are singletons. Sequenced material: naive CD4+ T cells from PBMCs. Subset denoted: CD45RA+ positively selected. These receptor sequences come from a man aged 18 to 29 in good health. Some clones in this sample may be carry-over from other donors' samples.

V and J are TRBV5-1 and TRBJ1-2; the D gene is possibly TRBD1 (6 bases). The CDR3 spans 15 residues. The germline CDR1 and CDR2 sequences are SGHRS and YFSETQ. V dropped 0 bases and J dropped 5 bases, with 14 bases sitting between them. The CDR3 DNA is TGCGCCAGCAGCTTGGAAACCGGGACACTTTATGGCTACACCTTC. This gives the protein CASSLETGTLYGYTF.

The V and J genes are TRBV18 and TRBJ2-5; possibly TRBD1 for D (5 bases). V lost 3 bases and J lost 2, with 13 bases in between. Looked up from germline, CDR1 is KGHSH and CDR2 is LQKENI. This CDR3 is built from 15 residues. CDR3 protein: CASSPLTGQQETQYF. The CDR3 DNA reads TGTGCCAGCTCACCCCTCACAGGCCAACAAGAGACCCAGTACTTC.

The J gene is TRBJ1-6, the V gene TRBV30, with no clear D. This CDR3 is 16 amino acids long. V gave up 0 bases and J gave up 0 bases, with 9 bases separating them. Germline CDR1 and CDR2: GTSNPN and SVGIG (reference sequence). CDR3 sequence: CAWSVGGNSYNSPLHF. In DNA form, the CDR3 reads TGTGCCTGGAGTGTTGGAGGGAACTCCTATAATTCACCCCTCCACTTT.

The J gene is TRBJ2-7, the V gene TRBV6-5; D not resolved. Germline CDR1 and CDR2: MNHEY and SVGAGI. CDR3 size: 14 residues. Trimming took off 2 bases at V and 1 base at J, with 9 bases between the two ends. In DNA form, the CDR3 reads TGTGCCAGCAGTTACACGGCCCGATCCTACGAGCAGTACTTC. Protein sequence: CASSYTARSYEQYF.

Here the CDR3 reads CASSRGDLYQETQYF. The DNA for the CDR3 is TGTGCCAGCTCGCGAGGGGACTTGTACCAAGAGACCCAGTACTTC. This chain joins TRBV27 and TRBJ2-5, with D possibly being TRBD2 (6 bases). The CDR3 spans 15 residues. V dropped 8 bases and J dropped 0 bases, with 16 bases sitting between them. Germline V gene data show CDR1 as MNHEY and CDR2 as SMNVEV (reference sequence).

The chain employs TRBV10-3 and TRBJ1-6; D not resolved. The CDR3 has 12 amino acids. V was trimmed by 4 bases and J by 6 bases, leaving 4 bases between them. CDR1 and CDR2 from the germline V gene are ENHRY and SYGVKD. The CDR3: CAISGPNSPLHF. The CDR3 coding sequence is TGTGCCATCAGTGGACCTAATTCACCCCTCCACTTT.

The chain is built from TRBV5-1 and TRBJ2-1; D tentatively fits TRBD1 or TRBD2 (5 bases each). The germline gives CDR1 SGHRS, CDR2 YFSETQ. The CDR3 loop spans 15 amino acids. With 4 bases removed from V and 0 bases from J, the gap between germline ends came to 11 bases. The CDR3 is CASSGWGSSYNEQFF. The DNA for the CDR3 is TGCGCCAGCAGCGGGTGGGGGAGCTCCTACAATGAGCAGTTCTTC. Full variable domain (remainder filled in from reference TRBV5-1 and TRBJ2-1): KAGVTQTPRYLIKTRGQQVTLSCSPISGHRSVSWYQQTPGQGLQFLFEYFSETQRNKGNFPGRFSGRQFSNSRSEMNVSTLELGDSALYLCASSGWGSSYNEQFFGPGTRLTVL.